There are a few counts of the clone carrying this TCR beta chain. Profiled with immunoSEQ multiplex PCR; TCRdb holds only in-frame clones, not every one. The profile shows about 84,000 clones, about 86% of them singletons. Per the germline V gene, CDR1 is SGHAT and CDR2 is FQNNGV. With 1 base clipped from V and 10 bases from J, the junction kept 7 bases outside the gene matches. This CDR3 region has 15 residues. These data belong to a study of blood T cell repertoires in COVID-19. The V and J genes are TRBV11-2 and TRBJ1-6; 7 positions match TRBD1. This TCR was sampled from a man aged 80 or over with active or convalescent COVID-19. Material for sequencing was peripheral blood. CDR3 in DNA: TGTGCCAGCAGCTTAGCGAACAGGGGTAACTCACCCCTCCACTTT. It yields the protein CASSLANRGNSPLHF.